Each of the 22 T cell receptor beta chains below was sequenced from the same sample in a study of blood T cell repertoires in COVID-19. The protocol was immunoSEQ multiplex PCR, while the TCRdb copy is restricted to in-frame clones and leaves out a portion. Of around 310,000 clones listed, 90% are singletons. The sequenced material came from peripheral blood. The receptors derive from a woman aged 40 to 49 with COVID-19, enrolled during active disease.

The gene calls are TRBV30 and TRBJ1-2; no reliable D call. V lost 4 bases and J lost 7, with 13 bases in between. Germline assignment: CDR1 GTSNPN and CDR2 SVGIG (reference sequence). The CDR3 is 12 residues long. This CDR3 is CAWKGTGSGYTF. As DNA, the CDR3 is TGTGCCTGGAAGGGTACCGGGAGTGGCTACACCTTC.

J is TRBJ2-7 and V is TRBV27, with 8 nucleotides matching TRBD2. The germline gives CDR1 MNHEY, CDR2 SMNVEV (reference sequence). The CDR3 consists of 16 residues. V lost 6 bases and J lost 0; bases outside the gene matches: 10. The CDR3 DNA sequence: TGTGCCAGCAGGACATTAGCGGGGCCTAGCTCCTACGAGCAGTACTTC. Translation: CASRTLAGPSSYEQYF.

This sequence joins TRBV5-1 and TRBJ1-2; a possible D gene is TRBD1 (5 bases). The CDR3 is made up of 14 amino acids. Deletions cut 2 bases from V and 6 bases from J, with 14 bases between. Germline V gives CDR1 SGHRS, CDR2 YFSETQ. CDR3 in amino acids: CASSFRGLMDGYTF. Here the CDR3 DNA reads TGCGCCAGCAGCTTTCGGGGACTTATGGATGGCTACACCTTC.

The genes are TRBV7-3 and TRBJ2-7; D remains ambiguous. The CDR3 length is 13 residues. The V end was cut by 2 bases, the J end by 3 bases, with 8 bases between. Germline V gives CDR1 SGHTA, CDR2 FQGTGA. The CDR3 loop reads CASSLATGYEQYF. In DNA, the CDR3 is TGTGCCAGCAGCTTAGCAACCGGCTACGAGCAGTACTTC.

The rearrangement links TRBV6-6 to TRBJ1-6, with TRBD1 identical over 7 bases. CDR1 is MNHNY and CDR2 is SVGAGI in the germline V gene (reference sequence). This CDR3 has 16 amino acids. With 4 bases clipped from V and 4 bases from J, the junction kept 7 bases outside the gene matches. Here the CDR3 reads CASSFRDSTYNSPLHF. CDR3 DNA: TGTGCCAGCAGTTTTCGGGACAGTACTTATAATTCACCCCTCCACTTT.

This chain connects TRBV7-3 to TRBJ2-1, with 8 bases identical to TRBD2. From germline, CDR1 is SGHTA and CDR2 FQGTGA. This CDR3 has 14 amino acids. Losses at the gene ends were 5 bases for V and 7 bases for J; bases not matched to a gene: 7. The CDR3 sequence: CASSPSGTRNEQFF. The CDR3 DNA reads TGTGCCAGCAGCCCTTCAGGGACTAGGAATGAGCAGTTCTTC.

This clone was recorded a few times. The rearrangement joins TRBV5-8 to TRBJ2-7, with unresolved D. Germline V gene data show CDR1 as SGHTS and CDR2 as YDEGEE. The V gene lost 4 bases and the J gene lost 2 bases, with 7 bases spanning the gap. The CDR3 consists of 12 residues. This CDR3 is CASSTYAYEQYF. The CDR3 coding sequence is TGTGCCAGCAGCACCTACGCCTACGAGCAGTACTTC.

The chain carries TRBV18 and TRBJ1-2; D may be TRBD1 (6 bases). There are 14 residues in the CDR3. Per the germline V gene, CDR1 is KGHSH and CDR2 is LQKENI. Deletions cut 6 bases from V and 8 bases from J, with 19 bases between. CDR3 bases: TGTGCCAGCTCCCCATGGACAGCGGGAGAGGGCTACACCTTC. Translating gives CASSPWTAGEGYTF.

The chain recombines TRBV7-2 with TRBJ2-1, with D perhaps matching TRBD1 (6 bases). CDR1 and CDR2 (germline): SGHTA, FQGNSA. This CDR3 spans 13 amino acids. The V end was cut by 2 bases, the J end by 6 bases, with 8 bases between. CDR3 nucleotide sequence: TGTGCCAGCAGCTTAAGGGGGTTCAATGAGCAGTTCTTC. Protein sequence: CASSLRGFNEQFF.

This clone was counted once. The rearrangement joins TRBV4-3 to TRBJ2-1; D perhaps matches TRBD2 (5 bases). Per germline, CDR1 LGHNA and CDR2 YSLEER. CDR3 length: 18 residues. Trimming pared 0 bases from V and 7 bases from J, leaving 22 bases between. CDR3 region: CASSQDRSGSGLRNEQFF. In nucleotides, the CDR3 is TGCGCCAGCAGCCAAGATAGGAGCGGAAGCGGATTGAGGAATGAGCAGTTCTTC.

The chain links TRBV27 to TRBJ2-7; tentatively, D is TRBD1 (6 bases). Looked up from germline, CDR1 is MNHEY and CDR2 is SMNVEV (reference sequence). The CDR3 is made up of 16 amino acids. Trimming took 4 bases from V and 2 from J, leaving 18 bases between them. The CDR3 nucleotides read TGTGCCAGCAGTTCCCAAATTTACAGGGCCGCCTACGAGCAGTACTTC. Amino acids: CASSSQIYRAAYEQYF.

As for this clone: Other DNA sequences within the sample encode an identical CDR3. The chain couples TRBV6-2 or TRBV6-3 to TRBJ1-6; no definite D call. Germline lookup yields CDR1 MNHEY and CDR2 SVGEGT. The CDR3 runs to 11 residues. Trimming cost V 4 bases and J 10 bases, with 5 bases left between them. The CDR3 DNA sequence: TGTGCCAGCAGTTCCTACTCACCCCTCCACTTT. Its translation: CASSSYSPLHF.

The chain employs TRBV21-1 and TRBJ1-2; TRBD1 is taken as the D call from the table, unchecked against the DNA. TRBV21-1 is a pseudogene locus. CDR3 length equals 17 residues. CDR3 residues: CASSNGTDRQTNYGYTF. The CDR3 DNA sequence: TGTGCCAGCAGCAATGGGACAGATCGCCAGACTAACTATGGCTACACCTTC.

This clone has just one count. This chain links TRBV6-7 with TRBJ1-3; possibly TRBD1 for D (5 bases). TRBV6-7 has ORF status, its function being uncertain. Trimming cost V 0 bases and J 4 bases, with 16 bases left between them. The CDR3 extends over 17 amino acids. This chain's CDR3 is CASSYSVGQKIGNTIYF. The DNA for the CDR3 is TGTGCCAGCAGTTACTCGGTTGGACAAAAAATAGGAAACACCATATATTTT.

The rearrangement links TRBV10-3 to TRBJ1-1; D perhaps matches TRBD1 (5 bases). V was pared by 7 bases and J by 4 bases, with 13 bases between. This CDR3 is 13 amino acids long. Germline CDR1 reads ENHRY; CDR2 reads SYGVKD. CDR3 nucleotide sequence: TGTGCCATCACGACAGACGGCGGCACTGAAGCTTTCTTT. Protein product: CAITTDGGTEAFF.

This clone was recorded once. The genes are TRBV6-5 and TRBJ2-7, with 7 positions matching TRBD1. Germline assignment: CDR1 MNHEY and CDR2 SVGAGI. Losses at the gene ends were 2 bases for V and 3 bases for J; bases not matched to a gene: 7. The CDR3 runs 15 residues. The CDR3 here is CASSYDHRGSYEQYF. CDR3 coding DNA: TGTGCCAGCAGTTACGACCACAGGGGAAGCTACGAGCAGTACTTC.

The chain uses TRBV4-1 and TRBJ2-2; 8 bases are shared with TRBD1. The CDR3 loop spans 16 amino acids. With 4 bases clipped from V and 8 bases from J, the junction kept 12 bases outside the gene matches. The V gene's germline CDR1 is MGHRA and CDR2 YSYEKL. CDR3 region: CASSPLGQVAPGELFF. CDR3 nucleotide sequence: TGCGCCAGCAGCCCTCTGGGACAGGTTGCTCCGGGGGAGCTGTTTTTT.

The V gene is TRBV24-1, the J gene TRBJ2-1, with TRBD2 matching 10 bases. V dropped 12 bases and J dropped 6; count of bases not matched to a gene: 13. The CDR3 extends over 15 amino acids. Germline lookup yields CDR1 KGHDR and CDR2 SFDVKD. CDR3 in amino acids: CAAGRASGGGNEQFF. The CDR3 DNA is TGTGCCGCTGGCCGGGCTAGCGGGGGAGGCAATGAGCAGTTCTTC.

The rearrangement links TRBV24-1 to TRBJ2-2; TRBD1 agrees at 10 bases. The germline V gene has CDR1 KGHDR and CDR2 SFDVKD. The CDR3 length is 18 residues. V dropped 5 bases and J dropped 5; count of bases not matched to a gene: 13. The CDR3 sequence is CATSVLAGPGQGTGELFF. The CDR3 DNA sequence: TGTGCCACCAGTGTTCTGGCGGGACCGGGACAGGGGACCGGGGAGCTGTTTTTT.

The V and J genes are TRBV5-1 and TRBJ2-1, with 12 nucleotides matching TRBD1. Germline CDR1 reads SGHRS; CDR2 reads YFSETQ. The CDR3 contains 16 residues. J lost 8 bases, V lost 3 bases, and 9 bases had no gene match. CDR3 loop: CASSSIQGTGGYEQFF. CDR3 DNA: TGCGCCAGCAGCTCAATACAGGGGACAGGGGGCTATGAGCAGTTCTTC.

The chain joins TRBV12-3 or TRBV12-4 to TRBJ1-5, with unresolved D. The CDR3 loop spans 13 amino acids. V shed 1 base and J shed 4 bases, with 5 bases lying between them. CDR3 nucleotide sequence: TGTGCCAGCAGTTTAGGCGAGAATCAGCCCCAGCATTTT. Protein: CASSLGENQPQHF.

J is TRBJ1-2 and V is TRBV7-2, with D possibly being TRBD1 (5 bases). This CDR3 contains 14 residues. Germline CDR1 reads SGHTA; CDR2 reads FQGNSA. The V and J ends lost 5 bases and 8 bases respectively, with 18 bases between them. The CDR3, as DNA: TGTGCCAGCAGCCCGTTAGTAGGGGATAACGGCTACACCTTC. Residues: CASSPLVGDNGYTF. The variable domain in full, with the rest retrieved from reference TRBV7-2 and TRBJ1-2, is GAGVSQSPSNKVTEKGKDVELRCDPISGHTALYWYRQSLGQGLEFLIYFQGNSAPDKSGLPSDRFSAERTGGSVSTLTIQRTQQEDSAVYLCASSPLVGDNGYTFGSGTRLTVV.